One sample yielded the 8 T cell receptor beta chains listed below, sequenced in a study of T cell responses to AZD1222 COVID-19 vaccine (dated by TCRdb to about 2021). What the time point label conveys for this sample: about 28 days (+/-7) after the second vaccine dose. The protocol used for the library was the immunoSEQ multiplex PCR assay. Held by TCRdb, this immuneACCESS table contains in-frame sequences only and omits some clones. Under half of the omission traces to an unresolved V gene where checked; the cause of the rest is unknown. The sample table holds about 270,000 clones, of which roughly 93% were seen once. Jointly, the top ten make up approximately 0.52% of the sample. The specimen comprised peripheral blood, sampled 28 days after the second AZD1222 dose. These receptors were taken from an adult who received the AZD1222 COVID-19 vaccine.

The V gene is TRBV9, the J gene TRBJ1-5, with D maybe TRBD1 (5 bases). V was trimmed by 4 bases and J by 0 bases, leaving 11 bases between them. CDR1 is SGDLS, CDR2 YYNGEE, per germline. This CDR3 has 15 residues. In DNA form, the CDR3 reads TGTGCCAGCAGCCAGACAGCAGATAGCAATCAGCCCCAGCATTTT. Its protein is CASSQTADSNQPQHF.

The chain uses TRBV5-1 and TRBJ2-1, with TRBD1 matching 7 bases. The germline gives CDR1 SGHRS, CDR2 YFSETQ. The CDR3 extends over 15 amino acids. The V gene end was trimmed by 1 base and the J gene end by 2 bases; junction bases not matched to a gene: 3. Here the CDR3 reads CASSLQGVAYNEQFF. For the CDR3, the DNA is TGCGCCAGCAGCTTGCAGGGGGTGGCCTACAATGAGCAGTTCTTC.

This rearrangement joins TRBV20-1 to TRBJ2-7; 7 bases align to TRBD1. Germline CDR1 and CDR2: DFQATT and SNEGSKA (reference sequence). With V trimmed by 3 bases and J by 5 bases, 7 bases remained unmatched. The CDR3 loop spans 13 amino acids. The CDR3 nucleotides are TGCAGTGCTAGTACAGGGGCGAATGACGAGCAGTACTTC. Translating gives CSASTGANDEQYF.

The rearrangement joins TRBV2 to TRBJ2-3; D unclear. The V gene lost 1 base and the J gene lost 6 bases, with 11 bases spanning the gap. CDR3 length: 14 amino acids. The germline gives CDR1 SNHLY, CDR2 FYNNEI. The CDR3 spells CASSEEPGSDTQYF. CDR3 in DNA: TGTGCCAGCAGTGAAGAACCGGGTTCGGATACGCAGTATTTT.

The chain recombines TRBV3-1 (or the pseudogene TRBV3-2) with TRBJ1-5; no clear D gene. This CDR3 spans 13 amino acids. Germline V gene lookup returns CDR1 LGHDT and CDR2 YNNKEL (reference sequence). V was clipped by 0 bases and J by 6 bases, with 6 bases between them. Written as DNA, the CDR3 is TGTGCCAGCAGCCAAGACAGGCTTCAGCCCCAGCATTTT. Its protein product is CASSQDRLQPQHF.

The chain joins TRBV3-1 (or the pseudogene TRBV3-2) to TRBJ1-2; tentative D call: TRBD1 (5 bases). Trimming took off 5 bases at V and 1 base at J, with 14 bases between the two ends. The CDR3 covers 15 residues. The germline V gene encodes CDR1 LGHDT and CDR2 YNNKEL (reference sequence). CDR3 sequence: CASSFRDGLNYGYTF. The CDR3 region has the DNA TGTGCCAGCAGCTTCCGGGACGGACTTAACTATGGCTACACCTTC.

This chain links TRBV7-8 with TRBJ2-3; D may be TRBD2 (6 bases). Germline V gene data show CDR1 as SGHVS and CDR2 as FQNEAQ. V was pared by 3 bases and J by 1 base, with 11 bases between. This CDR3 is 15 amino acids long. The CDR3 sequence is CASSFRASGTDTQYF. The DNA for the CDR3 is TGTGCCAGCAGCTTTCGGGCTAGCGGCACAGATACGCAGTATTTT. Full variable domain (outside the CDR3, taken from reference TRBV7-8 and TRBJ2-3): GAGVSQSPRYKVAKRGQDVALRCDPISGHVSLFWYQQALGQGPEFLTYFQNEAQLDKSGLPSDRFFAERPEGSVSTLKIQRTQQEDSAVYLCASSFRASGTDTQYFGPGTRLTVL.

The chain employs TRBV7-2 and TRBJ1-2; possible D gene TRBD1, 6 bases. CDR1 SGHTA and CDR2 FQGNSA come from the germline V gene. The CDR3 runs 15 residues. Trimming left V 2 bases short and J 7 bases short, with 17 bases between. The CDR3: CASSLYHRDTLGYTF. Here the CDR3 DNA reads TGTGCCAGCAGCTTATATCATCGGGACACCCTTGGCTACACCTTC.